One sample yielded the 5 T cell receptor beta chains listed below, sequenced in a study of T-cell reconstitution after alpha-beta-depleted transplantation in children. It was with unique molecular identifiers that the TCRbeta library was prepared. One entry per CDR3 protein, called by TCRdb with MiXCR from the PCR reads. The sample shows hundreds of thousands of distinct CDR3 sequences, less than 15% of them seen only once. The sequencing here drew on PBMCs, taken before TCRalphabeta/CD19-depleted stem cell transplant. All receptors derive from a girl aged 2-10 years with congenital amegakaryocytic thrombocytopenia, due to receive a stem cell transplant.

In its sample, this clonotype was seen a few times. V gene TRBV5-5 combines with J gene TRBJ1-5; possibly TRBD1 for D (6 bases). Germline V CDR1 and CDR2: SGHKS, YYEKEE (reference sequence). V gave up 4 bases and J gave up 5 bases, with 13 bases separating them. This CDR3 is 14 amino acids long. The CDR3 nucleotides read TGTGCCAGCAGCGTCGGGACATCCCATCAGCCCCAGCATTTT. This sequence encodes CASSVGTSHQPQHF.

Ten or more counts support this clonotype. The rearrangement links TRBV27 to TRBJ2-1; 10 bases match TRBD2. Trimming cost V 1 base and J 8 bases; bases outside gene matches: 5. Germline values: CDR1 MNHEY, CDR2 SMNVEV (reference sequence). The CDR3 spans 15 residues. CDR3 sequence (DNA): TGTGCCAGCAGTTTATTAGCGGGAGGTTCTTATGAGCAGTTCTTC. The encoded protein is CASSLLAGGSYEQFF.

This clonotype was counted ten times or more. V usage is TRBV12-3 or TRBV12-4 and J usage is TRBJ1-1; 8 bases match TRBD1. The CDR3 length is 16 residues. The V segment lost 5 bases and the J segment 6 bases; nucleotides outside the gene matches: 14. CDR3 loop: CASSPRQGTGNAEAFF. The DNA of the CDR3 is TGTGCCAGCAGTCCAAGACAGGGGACAGGTAACGCTGAAGCTTTCTTT.

In this sample, this clonotype turned up many times. The rearrangement uses TRBV7-9 and TRBJ2-2, with D uncertain. This CDR3 region has 14 residues. CDR1 and CDR2 (germline): SEHNR, FQNEAQ (reference sequence). Trimming shortened V by 4 bases and J by 4 bases, and 10 bases separated the two germline ends. This CDR3 reads CASSSEWATGELFF. The CDR3 DNA sequence: TGTGCCAGCAGCTCGGAGTGGGCCACCGGGGAGCTGTTTTTT.

This clonotype was seen a handful of times. The rearrangement uses TRBV12-3 or TRBV12-4 and TRBJ2-2; maybe TRBD1 (6 bases). Trimming removed 6 bases at V and 6 bases at J, with 11 bases between. The CDR3 is made up of 13 amino acids. The CDR3 loop is CASRFTGPGELFF. The CDR3 coding sequence is TGTGCCAGCAGATTCACAGGGCCCGGGGAGCTGTTTTTT.